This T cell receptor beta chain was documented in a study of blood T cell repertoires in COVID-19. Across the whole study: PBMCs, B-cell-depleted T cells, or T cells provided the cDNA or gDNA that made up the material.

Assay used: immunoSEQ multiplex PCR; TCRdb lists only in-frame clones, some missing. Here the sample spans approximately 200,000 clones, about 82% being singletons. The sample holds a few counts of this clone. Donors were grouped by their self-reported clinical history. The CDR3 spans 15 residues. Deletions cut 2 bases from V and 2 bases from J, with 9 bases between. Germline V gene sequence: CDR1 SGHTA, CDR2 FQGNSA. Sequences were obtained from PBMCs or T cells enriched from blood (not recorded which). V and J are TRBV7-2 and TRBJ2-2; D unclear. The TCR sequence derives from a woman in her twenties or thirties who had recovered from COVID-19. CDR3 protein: CASSLYTDNTGELFF. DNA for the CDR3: TGTGCCAGCAGCTTATATACAGACAACACCGGGGAGCTGTTTTTT.